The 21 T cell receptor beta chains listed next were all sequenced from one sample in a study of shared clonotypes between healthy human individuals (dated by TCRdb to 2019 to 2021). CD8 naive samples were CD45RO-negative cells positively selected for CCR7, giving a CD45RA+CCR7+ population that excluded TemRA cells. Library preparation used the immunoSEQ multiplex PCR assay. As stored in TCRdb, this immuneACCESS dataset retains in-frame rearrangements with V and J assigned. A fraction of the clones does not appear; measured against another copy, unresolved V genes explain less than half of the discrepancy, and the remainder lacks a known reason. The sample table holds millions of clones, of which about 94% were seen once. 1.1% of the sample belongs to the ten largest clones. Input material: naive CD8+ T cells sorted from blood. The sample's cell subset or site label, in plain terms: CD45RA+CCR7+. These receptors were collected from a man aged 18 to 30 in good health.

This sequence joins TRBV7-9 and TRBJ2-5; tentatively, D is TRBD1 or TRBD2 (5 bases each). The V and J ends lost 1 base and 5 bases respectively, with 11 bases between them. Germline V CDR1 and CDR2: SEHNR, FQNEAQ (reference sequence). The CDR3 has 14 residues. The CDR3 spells CASSLVGDAETQYF. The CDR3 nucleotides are TGTGCCAGCAGCTTAGTTGGGGACGCGGAGACCCAGTACTTC.

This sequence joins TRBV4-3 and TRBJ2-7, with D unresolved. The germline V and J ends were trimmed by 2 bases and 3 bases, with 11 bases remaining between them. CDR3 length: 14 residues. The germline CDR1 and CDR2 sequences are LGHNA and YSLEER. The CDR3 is CASSQTPDGYEQYF. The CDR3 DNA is TGCGCCAGCAGCCAAACTCCAGACGGCTACGAGCAGTACTTC.

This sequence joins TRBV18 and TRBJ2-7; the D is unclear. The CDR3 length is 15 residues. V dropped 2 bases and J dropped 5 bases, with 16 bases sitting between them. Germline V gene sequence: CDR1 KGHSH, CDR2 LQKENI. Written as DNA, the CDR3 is TGTGCCAGCTCACCAGAGGATCCGGCCTGGCACGAGCAGTACTTC. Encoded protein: CASSPEDPAWHEQYF.

The CDR3 here is CASSQDIGGVGYEQYF. The CDR3, as DNA: TGTGCCAGCAGCCAAGATATTGGGGGGGTCGGCTACGAGCAGTACTTC. The chain couples TRBV4-2 to TRBJ2-7; 7 nucleotides match TRBD2. V trimming: 0 bases; J trimming: 3 bases; junction bases outside the gene matches: 8. The germline V gene has CDR1 LGHNA and CDR2 YNFKEQ. This CDR3 comprises 16 residues.

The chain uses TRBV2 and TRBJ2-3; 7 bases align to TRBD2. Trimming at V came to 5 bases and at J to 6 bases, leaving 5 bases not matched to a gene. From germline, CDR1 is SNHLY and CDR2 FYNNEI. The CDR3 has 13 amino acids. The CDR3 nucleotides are TGTGCCAGCAGTCCCGGGACTACCGATACGCAGTATTTT. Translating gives CASSPGTTDTQYF.

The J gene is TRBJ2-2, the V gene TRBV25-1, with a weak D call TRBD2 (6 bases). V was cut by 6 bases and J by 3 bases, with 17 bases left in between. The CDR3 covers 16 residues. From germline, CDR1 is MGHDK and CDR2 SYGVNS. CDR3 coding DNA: TGTGCCAGCAGCCCCCGGGACTTCCCATACACCGGGGAGCTGTTTTTT. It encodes CASSPRDFPYTGELFF. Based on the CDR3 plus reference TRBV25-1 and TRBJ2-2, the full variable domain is EADIYQTPRYLVIGTGKKITLECSQTMGHDKMYWYQQDPGMELHLIHYSYGVNSTEKGDLSSESTVSRIRTEHFPLTLESARPSHTSQYLCASSPRDFPYTGELFFGEGSRLTVL.

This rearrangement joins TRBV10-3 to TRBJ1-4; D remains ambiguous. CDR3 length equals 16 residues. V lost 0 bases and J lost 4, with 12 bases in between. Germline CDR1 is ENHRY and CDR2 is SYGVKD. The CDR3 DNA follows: TGTGCCATCAGTGAGTCCGGAGCAGGCTATAATGAAAAACTGTTTTTT. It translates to CAISESGAGYNEKLFF.

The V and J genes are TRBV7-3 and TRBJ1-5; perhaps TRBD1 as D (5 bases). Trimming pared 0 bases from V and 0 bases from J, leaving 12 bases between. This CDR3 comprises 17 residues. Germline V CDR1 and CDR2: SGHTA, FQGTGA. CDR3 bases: TGTGCCAGCAGCTTAACAGGAGGGGAGAATAGCAATCAGCCCCAGCATTTT. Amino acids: CASSLTGGENSNQPQHF.

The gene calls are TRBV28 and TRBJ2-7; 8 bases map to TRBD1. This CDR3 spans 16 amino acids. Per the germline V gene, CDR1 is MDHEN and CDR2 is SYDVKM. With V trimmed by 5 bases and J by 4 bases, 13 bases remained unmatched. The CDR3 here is CASSPAPGQGRYEQYF. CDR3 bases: TGTGCCAGCAGTCCCGCCCCCGGACAGGGTCGTTACGAGCAGTACTTC. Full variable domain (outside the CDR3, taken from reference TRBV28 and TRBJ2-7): DVKVTQSSRYLVKRTGEKVFLECVQDMDHENMFWYRQDPGLGLRLIYFSYDVKMKEKGDIPEGYSVSREKKERFSLILESASTNQTSMYLCASSPAPGQGRYEQYFGPGTRLTVT.

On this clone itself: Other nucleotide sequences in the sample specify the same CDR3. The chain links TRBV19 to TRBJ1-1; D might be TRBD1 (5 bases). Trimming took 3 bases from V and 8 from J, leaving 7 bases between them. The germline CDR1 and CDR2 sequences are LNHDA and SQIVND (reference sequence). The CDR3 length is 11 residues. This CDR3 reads CASSIPGEAFF. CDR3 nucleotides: TGTGCCAGTAGTATCCCAGGGGAAGCTTTCTTT.

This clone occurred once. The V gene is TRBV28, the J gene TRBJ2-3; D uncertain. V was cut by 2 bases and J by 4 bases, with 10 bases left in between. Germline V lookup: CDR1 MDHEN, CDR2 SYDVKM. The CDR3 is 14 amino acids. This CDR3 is CASSLAPHADTQYF. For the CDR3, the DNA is TGTGCCAGCAGTTTAGCCCCCCATGCAGATACGCAGTATTTT.

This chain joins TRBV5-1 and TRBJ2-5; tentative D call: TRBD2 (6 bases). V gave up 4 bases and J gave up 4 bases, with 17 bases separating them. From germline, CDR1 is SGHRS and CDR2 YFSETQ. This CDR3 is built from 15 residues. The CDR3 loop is CASSAGGSGRETQYF. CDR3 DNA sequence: TGCGCCAGCAGCGCCGGAGGGTCAGGGCGAGAGACCCAGTACTTC.

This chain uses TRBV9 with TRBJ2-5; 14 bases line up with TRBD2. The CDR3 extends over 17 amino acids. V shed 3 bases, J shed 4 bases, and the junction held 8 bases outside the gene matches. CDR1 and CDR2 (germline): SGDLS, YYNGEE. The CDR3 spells CASSAATSGGAAETQYF. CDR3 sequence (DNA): TGTGCCAGCAGCGCAGCGACTAGCGGGGGGGCCGCAGAGACCCAGTACTTC.

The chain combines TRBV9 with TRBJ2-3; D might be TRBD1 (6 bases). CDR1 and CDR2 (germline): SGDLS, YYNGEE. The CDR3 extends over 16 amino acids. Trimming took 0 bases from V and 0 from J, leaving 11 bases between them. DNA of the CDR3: TGTGCCAGCAGCGTAGGTAGAGGGGGTAGCACAGATACGCAGTATTTT. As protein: CASSVGRGGSTDTQYF.

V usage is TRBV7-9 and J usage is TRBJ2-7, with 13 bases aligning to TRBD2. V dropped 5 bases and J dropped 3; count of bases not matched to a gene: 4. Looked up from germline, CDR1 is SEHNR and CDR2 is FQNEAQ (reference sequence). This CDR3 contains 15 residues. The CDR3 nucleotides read TGTGCCAGCAGCGGCGGACTAGCGGGAGACTACGAGCAGTACTTC. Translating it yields CASSGGLAGDYEQYF. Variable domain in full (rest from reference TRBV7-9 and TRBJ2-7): DTGVSQNPRHKITKRGQNVTFRCDPISEHNRLYWYRQTLGQGPEFLTYFQNEAQLEKSRLLSDRFSAERPKGSFSTLEIQRTEQGDSAMYLCASSGGLAGDYEQYFGPGTRLTVT.

The CDR3, as DNA: TGTGCCTGGGGGACAGGGGTCTACGAGCAGTACTTC. Its protein product is CAWGTGVYEQYF. V gene TRBV30 combines with J gene TRBJ2-7; 10 bases match TRBD1. Germline CDR1 is GTSNPN and CDR2 is SVGIG (reference sequence). V lost 5 bases, J lost 3 bases, and 1 base stayed unmatched. The CDR3 covers 12 residues.

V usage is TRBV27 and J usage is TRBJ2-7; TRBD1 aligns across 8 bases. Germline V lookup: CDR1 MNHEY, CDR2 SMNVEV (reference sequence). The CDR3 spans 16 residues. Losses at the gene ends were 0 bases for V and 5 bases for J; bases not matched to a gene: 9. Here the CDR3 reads CASSLSPGTGPHEQYF. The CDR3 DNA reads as TGTGCCAGCAGTTTATCCCCCGGGACAGGTCCCCACGAGCAGTACTTC.

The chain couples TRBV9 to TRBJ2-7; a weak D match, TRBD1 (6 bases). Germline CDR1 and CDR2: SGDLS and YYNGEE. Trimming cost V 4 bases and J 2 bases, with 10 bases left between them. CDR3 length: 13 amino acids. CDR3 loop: CASSPGHAYEQYF. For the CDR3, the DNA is TGTGCCAGCAGCCCGGGACATGCCTACGAGCAGTACTTC.

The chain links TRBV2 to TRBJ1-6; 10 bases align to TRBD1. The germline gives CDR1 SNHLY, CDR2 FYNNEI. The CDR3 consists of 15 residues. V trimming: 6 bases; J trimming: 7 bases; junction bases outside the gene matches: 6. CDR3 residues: CASRDPGQGNSPLHF. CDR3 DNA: TGTGCCAGCAGGGACCCGGGACAGGGGAATTCACCCCTCCACTTT.

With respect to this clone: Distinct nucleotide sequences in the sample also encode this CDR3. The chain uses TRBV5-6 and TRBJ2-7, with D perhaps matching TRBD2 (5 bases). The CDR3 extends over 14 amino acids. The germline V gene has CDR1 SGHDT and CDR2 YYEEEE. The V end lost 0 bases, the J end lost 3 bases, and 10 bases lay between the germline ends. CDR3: CASSLVGVVYEQYF. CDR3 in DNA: TGTGCCAGCAGCTTGGTCGGGGTCGTCTACGAGCAGTACTTC.

Here the CDR3 DNA reads TGTGCCAGCAGCGTACCGGGACAGTACGAGCAGTACTTC. Protein product: CASSVPGQYEQYF. The chain is built from TRBV7-9 and TRBJ2-7; 7 nucleotides align to TRBD1. Trimming cost V 5 bases and J 4 bases; bases outside gene matches: 5. CDR1 and CDR2 (germline): SEHNR, FQNEAQ (reference sequence). The CDR3 runs to 13 residues.